These 25 T cell receptor beta chains share one sample of origin, sequenced in a study of T cell changes during pregnancy in multiple sclerosis. Only in-frame clones appear in the TCRdb table, and some are missing; sequencing was by immunoSEQ multiplex PCR. The sample carries some 97,000 clones, approximately 90% recorded once. The specimen comprised peripheral blood, sampled in the second trimester of pregnancy. The receptors come from a female donor with multiple sclerosis, enrolled in a pregnancy study.

The rearrangement links TRBV9 to TRBJ1-3; maybe TRBD1 (5 bases). Germline CDR1 reads SGDLS; CDR2 reads YYNGEE. There are 13 residues in the CDR3. The V end was cut by 3 bases, the J end by 4 bases, with 8 bases between. CDR3 region: CASSGRGGNTIYF. The CDR3 DNA reads TGTGCCAGCAGCGGGCGGGGGGGAAACACCATATATTTT.

The V call is TRBV7-2, the J call TRBJ2-1; 9 nucleotides align to TRBD2. From germline, CDR1 is SGHTA and CDR2 FQGNSA. The CDR3 runs to 15 residues. V was pared by 5 bases and J by 8 bases, with 10 bases of the junction left unmatched. The CDR3 DNA follows: TGTGCCAGCAGCCCCGCCGGGACTAGCCTCGATGAGCAGTTCTTC. This translates into CASSPAGTSLDEQFF.

CDR3 loop: CASRGGNYEQYF. DNA of the CDR3: TGTGCCAGCCGTGGGGGGAACTACGAGCAGTACTTC. V usage is TRBV19 and J usage is TRBJ2-7, with a possible D match to TRBD2 (6 bases). The CDR3 spans 12 residues. CDR1 LNHDA and CDR2 SQIVND come from the germline V gene (reference sequence). V lost 9 bases to trimming and J lost 3 bases, with 12 bases between them.

This chain links TRBV4-2 with TRBJ1-2; D is ambiguous. This CDR3 has 15 residues. The germline V gene encodes CDR1 LGHNA and CDR2 YNFKEQ. Trimming cost V 4 bases and J 8 bases, with 20 bases left between them. The CDR3 DNA reads TGTGCCAGCAGCCGTGGAGGGCAGGACTTGGGCGGCTACACCTTC. Translation gives CASSRGGQDLGGYTF.

V is TRBV5-1 and J is TRBJ1-5, with 12 positions matching TRBD1. Trimming took 2 bases from V and 0 from J; bases not matched to a gene: 12. Germline V gives CDR1 SGHRS, CDR2 YFSETQ. CDR3 length: 20 residues. CDR3 DNA sequence: TGCGCCAGCAGCTTTAATCCGGGACAGGGGGCAGGATATAGCAATCAGCCCCAGCATTTT. Protein sequence: CASSFNPGQGAGYSNQPQHF.

This chain joins TRBV28 and TRBJ2-1; D remains ambiguous. Germline CDR1 is MDHEN and CDR2 is SYDVKM. The CDR3 is made up of 11 amino acids. V lost 4 bases and J lost 10, with 8 bases in between. Written as DNA, the CDR3 is TGTGCCAGCAGTTCAGGTGGGGAGCAGTTCTTC. Amino acid sequence: CASSSGGEQFF.

This chain joins TRBV28 and TRBJ1-1, with 9 bases that match TRBD1. Germline V gene data show CDR1 as MDHEN and CDR2 as SYDVKM. V lost 9 bases, J lost 4 bases, and 9 bases stayed unmatched. This CDR3 is built from 14 residues. The CDR3 region is CASHLQGASTEAFF. DNA for the CDR3: TGTGCCAGTCACTTACAGGGGGCGAGCACTGAAGCTTTCTTT.

CDR3 amino acids: CASSLQGFTDTQYF. The CDR3 coding sequence is TGTGCCAGCAGCCTGCAGGGTTTTACAGATACGCAGTATTTT. This chain joins TRBV5-5 and TRBJ2-3, with a possible D match to TRBD1 (5 bases). Trimming took 4 bases from V and 3 from J, leaving 12 bases between them. The CDR3 runs to 14 residues. Germline V gene data show CDR1 as SGHKS and CDR2 as YYEKEE (reference sequence).

J is TRBJ1-1 and V is TRBV9; TRBD1 aligns across 10 bases. In germline, CDR1 is SGDLS, CDR2 YYNGEE. V lost 3 bases and J lost 3; bases outside the gene matches: 11. The CDR3 is made up of 17 amino acids. The CDR3 region has the DNA TGTGCCAGCAGCGGCGATTTAGGGGACAGGGGAGACACTGAAGCTTTCTTT. Its protein product is CASSGDLGDRGDTEAFF.

V gene TRBV5-6 combines with J gene TRBJ2-6, with D hard to call. CDR1 and CDR2 (germline): SGHDT, YYEEEE. This CDR3 is 15 amino acids long. V lost 1 base and J 0 bases, leaving 5 bases between the germline ends. As DNA, the CDR3 is TGTGCCAGCAGCTTGTTCTTCTCTGGGGCCAACGTCCTGACTTTC. Its translation: CASSLFFSGANVLTF.

V gene TRBV30 combines with J gene TRBJ1-2; 7 bases are a match to TRBD1. The germline gives CDR1 GTSNPN, CDR2 SVGIG (reference sequence). The CDR3 consists of 15 residues. V shed 2 bases and J 7 bases; nucleotides not matched to a gene: 13. The CDR3 DNA reads TGTGCCTGGAGTACGACAATACAGGGGCAAGGTGGCTACACCTTC. Protein product: CAWSTTIQGQGGYTF.

The V and J genes are TRBV7-6 and TRBJ2-2; TRBD1 is a possible D gene (5 bases). The CDR3 runs to 14 residues. Germline CDR1 is SGHVS and CDR2 is FNYEAQ. Trimming took off 5 bases at V and 5 bases at J, with 12 bases between the two ends. The CDR3 region has the DNA TGTGCCAGCAGCCTACTGGGGCAGACCGGGGAGCTGTTTTTT. Encoded protein: CASSLLGQTGELFF.

This clone was found once. V gene TRBV28 combines with J gene TRBJ2-1; D is possibly TRBD2 (6 bases). There are 15 residues in the CDR3. The V end lost 1 base, the J end lost 5 bases, and 12 bases lay between the germline ends. CDR1 and CDR2 from the germline V gene are MDHEN and SYDVKM. The DNA for the CDR3 is TGTGCCAGCAGTTTATTAGCGGCCCCCCACAATGAGCAGTTCTTC. Translating it yields CASSLLAAPHNEQFF.

The chain links TRBV7-3 to TRBJ2-3; no reliable D call. Germline V gene lookup returns CDR1 SGHTA and CDR2 FQGTGA. The CDR3 is made up of 13 amino acids. Trimming took off 5 bases at V and 0 bases at J, with 6 bases between the two ends. CDR3 sequence reads: CASSPTSTDTQYF. The CDR3 DNA is TGTGCCAGCAGCCCGACTAGCACAGATACGCAGTATTTT.

This chain uses TRBV27 with TRBJ2-7; TRBD1 matches at 9 bases. The germline V gene encodes CDR1 MNHEY and CDR2 SMNVEV (reference sequence). This CDR3 region has 15 residues. The trim removed 5 bases at V and 0 bases at J, leaving 5 bases unmatched. The CDR3 region is CASSPGQGLSYEQYF. The CDR3 DNA reads TGTGCCAGCAGTCCGGGACAGGGCCTCTCCTACGAGCAGTACTTC.

As concerns this clone: The same CDR3 is also encoded by other DNA sequences in this sample. CDR3 loop: CASSEALLGTSGRAYEQYF. DNA for the CDR3: TGTGCCAGCAGTGAAGCGCTCTTGGGGACTAGCGGGAGGGCCTACGAGCAGTACTTC. The V and J genes are TRBV6-1 and TRBJ2-7; 16 nucleotides align to TRBD2. V trimming: 0 bases; J trimming: 2 bases; junction bases outside the gene matches: 7. The length of the CDR3 is 19 residues. Germline CDR1 MNHNS, CDR2 SASEGT.

This clone appeared a single time. The chain links TRBV5-1 to TRBJ2-2, with 7 bases fitting TRBD1. The CDR3 covers 13 residues. CDR1 is SGHRS and CDR2 is YFSETQ in the germline V gene. J lost 6 bases, V lost 4 bases, and 3 bases had no gene match. CDR3 bases: TGCGCCAGCAGCATCCAGGGGGCCGGGGAGCTGTTTTTT. Translating gives CASSIQGAGELFF.

V gene TRBV19 combines with J gene TRBJ2-1, with D perhaps TRBD2 (7 bases). The germline gives CDR1 LNHDA, CDR2 SQIVND (reference sequence). Trimming removed 8 bases from V and 3 bases from J, with 11 bases in between. The CDR3 spans 13 residues. This CDR3 is CASGGAYYNEQFF. The CDR3 nucleotides are TGTGCCAGTGGGGGGGCCTACTACAATGAGCAGTTCTTC.

The chain employs TRBV4-1 and TRBJ1-2; maybe TRBD1 (6 bases). V was shortened by 2 bases and J by 2 bases, with 12 bases between the two germline ends. This CDR3 spans 15 amino acids. Germline CDR1 reads MGHRA; CDR2 reads YSYEKL. The CDR3 is CASSQSRQANYGYTF. Written as DNA, the CDR3 is TGCGCCAGCAGCCAATCCAGACAGGCCAACTATGGCTACACCTTC.

This clone has just a few counts. The chain carries TRBV28 and TRBJ1-1; TRBD1 matches at 11 bases. This CDR3 contains 14 residues. V lost 6 bases, J lost 7 bases, and 7 bases stayed unmatched. In germline, CDR1 is MDHEN, CDR2 SYDVKM. The CDR3 spells CASRTGTGGFEAFF. CDR3 nucleotides: TGTGCCAGCAGGACCGGGACAGGGGGTTTTGAAGCTTTCTTT.

The chain carries TRBV6-1 and TRBJ2-6, with D uncertain. The CDR3 extends over 13 amino acids. Trimming left V 5 bases short and J 4 bases short, with 6 bases between. Germline CDR1 reads MNHNS; CDR2 reads SASEGT. In DNA, the CDR3 is TGTGCCAGCAGTCTCGTCGGGGCCAACGTCCTGACTTTC. It codes for CASSLVGANVLTF.

This rearrangement joins TRBV5-1 to TRBJ2-2; D possibly corresponds to TRBD2 (6 bases). Per germline, CDR1 SGHRS and CDR2 YFSETQ. Trimming removed 4 bases from V and 6 bases from J, with 13 bases in between. There are 14 residues in the CDR3. CDR3 DNA: TGCGCCAGCAGCACTAGGGAGGCCCCCGGGGAGCTGTTTTTT. Its protein is CASSTREAPGELFF.

The rearrangement uses TRBV6-1 and TRBJ2-7, with a possible D match to TRBD1 (6 bases). Trimming cost V 3 bases and J 2 bases, with 11 bases left between them. The CDR3 is 14 amino acids. From germline, CDR1 is MNHNS and CDR2 SASEGT. CDR3 in amino acids: CASSDRGPTYEQYF. The CDR3 DNA reads TGTGCCAGCAGTGACAGGGGCCCGACCTACGAGCAGTACTTC.

CDR3 protein: CASSYSTGPEAFF. The DNA for the CDR3 is TGTGCCAGCAGTTACTCAACAGGGCCTGAAGCTTTCTTT. V and J are TRBV6-5 and TRBJ1-1, with D possibly matching TRBD1 (6 bases). CDR3 size: 13 residues. The germline V gene has CDR1 MNHEY and CDR2 SVGAGI. V lost 0 bases and J 6 bases, leaving 8 bases between the germline ends.

This sequence joins TRBV2 and TRBJ1-6, with 7 bases that match TRBD1. V was clipped by 1 base and J by 6 bases; unmatched bases: 9. The CDR3 runs 17 residues. The germline V gene has CDR1 SNHLY and CDR2 FYNNEI. CDR3 region: CASSEDQQGRSNSPLHF. The CDR3 bases are TGTGCCAGCAGTGAAGACCAACAGGGGAGGTCTAATTCACCCCTCCACTTT.